The following is a TCR beta chain sequence with its context. Its antigen is unidentified. Germline lookup yields CDR1 SGHDT and CDR2 YYEEEE. Deletions cut 0 bases from V and 0 bases from J, with 14 bases between. CDR3 length equals 17 residues. The source of the sample is a study of PD-1 blockade in classical Hodgkin lymphoma. For the study at large: Patients were administered nivolumab (3 mg/kg intravenously) every 2 weeks. Study observations and caveats: Nothing has yet pinned down what causes the repertoire differences, possibly disease activity or prior therapy. Significant TCR diversity gains by C4D1 occurred in CD4+ but not CD8+ cells.

The table came from immunoSEQ multiplex PCR; TCRdb's copy has only in-frame clones and leaves some out. The table shows some 52,000 clones, with about 89% occurring only once. Time point reported: cycle 4 day 1 (C4D1), after more than five weeks of nivolumab. Every patient was affected by relapse after autologous stem cell transplantation, while exposure to brentuximab vedotin was not uniform. The chain joins TRBV5-6 to TRBJ2-3; possible D gene TRBD1, 5 bases. The sample was peripheral blood mononuclear cells (PBMCs), taken before the fourth cycle of nivolumab. The source of this sequence is a human donor with classical Hodgkin lymphoma. The CDR3 DNA reads TGTGCCAGCAGCTTGGCCCAGCTAAGGGGTAGCACAGATACGCAGTATTTT. Its translation: CASSLAQLRGSTDTQYF.